The TCR beta chain under discussion was sequenced for a study of PD-1 blockade in classical Hodgkin lymphoma. Every one of the patients relapsed after autologous stem cell transplantation (brentuximab vedotin exposure was variable). TCRdb's table, derived via immunoSEQ multiplex PCR, lists solely in-frame clones and lacks some. The sample records 100,000 to 130,000 clones, 89% being singletons. Germline CDR1 reads MGHRA; CDR2 reads YSYEKL. V lost 1 base and J lost 6, with 7 bases in between. The CDR3 extends over 12 amino acids. The source was peripheral blood mononuclear cells (PBMCs), collected before the second cycle of nivolumab. This chain joins TRBV4-1 and TRBJ2-7; no clear D. This sequence was found in a human donor with classical Hodgkin lymphoma. The CDR3 DNA reads as TGCGCCAGCAGCCAAGGACAATTCGAGCAGTACTTC. This encodes CASSQGQFEQYF.